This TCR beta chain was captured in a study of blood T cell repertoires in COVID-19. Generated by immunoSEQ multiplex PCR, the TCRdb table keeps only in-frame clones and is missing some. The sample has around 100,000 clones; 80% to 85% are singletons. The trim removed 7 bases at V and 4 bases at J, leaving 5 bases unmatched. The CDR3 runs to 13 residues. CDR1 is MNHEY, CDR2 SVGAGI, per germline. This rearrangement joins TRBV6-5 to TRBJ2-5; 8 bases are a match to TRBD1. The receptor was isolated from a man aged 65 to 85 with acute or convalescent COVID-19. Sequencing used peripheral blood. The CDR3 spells CASNQGARETQYF. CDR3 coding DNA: TGTGCCAGCAACCAGGGGGCACGAGAGACCCAGTACTTC.